Presented here are 20 T cell receptor beta chains from one specimen sequenced in a study of technical replicates of blood from a handful of donors. Here immunoSEQ multiplex PCR was the method, and the copy in TCRdb shows in-frame clones only, minus some. This table holds tens of thousands of clones, roughly 92% found once. The sequenced material came from T cells isolated from PBMCs. These receptor sequences come from a human donor in good health.

A single count supports this clone. The chain has TRBV30 and TRBJ2-3; TRBD2 agrees at 7 bases. The CDR3 runs to 16 residues. The germline V gene encodes CDR1 GTSNPN and CDR2 SVGIG (reference sequence). V shed 5 bases, J shed 5 bases, and the junction held 16 bases outside the gene matches. The CDR3 protein is CAWVRAGAQFKDTQYF. The CDR3 DNA reads TGTGCCTGGGTTCGGGCGGGAGCACAGTTTAAAGATACGCAGTATTTT.

The V call is TRBV29-1, the J call TRBJ2-2, with a possible D match to TRBD2 (5 bases). Germline lookup yields CDR1 SQVTM and CDR2 ANQGSEA. This CDR3 contains 14 residues. V shed 7 bases and J shed 4 bases, with 16 bases lying between them. CDR3 in DNA: TGCAGCGCTTGTACTAGTCTATTCACCGGGGAGCTGTTTTTT. It specifies CSACTSLFTGELFF.

The gene calls are TRBV6-1 and TRBJ2-7; 10 bases agree with TRBD2. The CDR3 spans 16 residues. V lost 1 base, J lost 1 base, and 4 bases stayed unmatched. The germline V gene encodes CDR1 MNHNS and CDR2 SASEGT. CDR3 loop: CASSEVPSGRSYEQYF. The CDR3, as DNA: TGTGCCAGCAGTGAAGTGCCTAGCGGGAGATCCTACGAGCAGTACTTC.

This chain connects TRBV27 to TRBJ2-3; TRBD2 might be the D (6 bases). In germline, CDR1 is MNHEY, CDR2 SMNVEV (reference sequence). Trimming cost V 3 bases and J 3 bases, with 13 bases left between them. The CDR3 has 15 amino acids. The CDR3, as DNA: TGTGCCAGCAGTTTCATCGGGAGCTGGACAGATACGCAGTATTTT. Translation: CASSFIGSWTDTQYF.

The rearrangement uses TRBV9 and TRBJ2-1; 9 bases align to TRBD2. CDR3 length: 16 residues. Germline V gene data show CDR1 as SGDLS and CDR2 as YYNGEE. The trim removed 0 bases at V and 5 bases at J, leaving 6 bases unmatched. The CDR3 DNA sequence: TGTGCCAGCAGCGTAGACACTAGCGGGTCTAACAATGAGCAGTTCTTC. Translated: CASSVDTSGSNNEQFF.

The chain recombines TRBV6-5 with TRBJ1-1, with 9 nucleotides matching TRBD1. The V gene's germline CDR1 is MNHEY and CDR2 SVGAGI. With V trimmed by 0 bases and J by 4 bases, 6 bases remained unmatched. This CDR3 is built from 16 residues. CDR3 nucleotides: TGTGCCAGCAGTTACTCGGGGACAGGGCCGGCCACTGAAGCTTTCTTT. As protein: CASSYSGTGPATEAFF.

This chain uses TRBV29-1 with TRBJ1-2, with 7 bases aligning to TRBD1. Germline loops: CDR1 SQVTM, CDR2 ANQGSEA. The CDR3 loop spans 15 amino acids. The V segment lost 6 bases and the J segment 2 bases; nucleotides outside the gene matches: 12. The CDR3 DNA sequence: TGCAGCGTCCGAAGCTACCGGGACAGCAACTATGGCTACACCTTC. It yields the protein CSVRSYRDSNYGYTF.

The chain joins TRBV19 to TRBJ1-2; no reliable D call. Trimming removed 7 bases from V and 3 bases from J, with 24 bases in between. The length of the CDR3 is 17 residues. CDR1 is LNHDA and CDR2 is SQIVND in the germline V gene (reference sequence). The CDR3 region has the DNA TGTGCCAGTAACCCGGGTTACAAGGGAGGAGGACACTATGGCTACACCTTC. It translates to CASNPGYKGGGHYGYTF.

V and J are TRBV7-9 and TRBJ2-3; 13 positions match TRBD2. Trimming cost V 9 bases and J 3 bases; bases outside gene matches: 3. The length of the CDR3 is 14 residues. The germline V gene has CDR1 SEHNR and CDR2 FQNEAQ (reference sequence). CDR3 loop: CARTGLAGTDTQYF. CDR3 nucleotide sequence: TGTGCCAGAACGGGACTAGCGGGAACAGATACGCAGTATTTT.

The genes are TRBV4-3 and TRBJ1-4, with D possibly TRBD1 on 5 matching bases. CDR3 length: 14 amino acids. V lost 0 bases and J lost 6, with 8 bases in between. The V gene's germline CDR1 is LGHNA and CDR2 YSLEER. The CDR3 sequence is CASSQDLGDEKLFF. The CDR3 DNA reads as TGCGCCAGCAGCCAAGATTTAGGGGATGAAAAACTGTTTTTT.

This clone was seen a few times. V and J are TRBV6-1 and TRBJ1-1; TRBD1 matches at 10 bases. V was clipped by 9 bases and J by 2 bases; unmatched bases: 3. The germline gives CDR1 MNHNS, CDR2 SASEGT. CDR3 length: 13 residues. The chain's CDR3 is CASRQGANTEAFF. CDR3 bases: TGTGCCAGTAGACAGGGGGCCAACACTGAAGCTTTCTTT.

The V and J genes are TRBV10-3 and TRBJ2-1; 9 positions agree with TRBD2. This CDR3 is 16 amino acids long. V lost 0 bases and J lost 10; bases outside the gene matches: 10. The V gene's germline CDR1 is ENHRY and CDR2 SYGVKD. The CDR3 region is CAISESLTSGREEQFF. CDR3 nucleotide sequence: TGTGCCATCAGTGAGTCGTTGACTAGCGGTAGGGAGGAGCAGTTCTTC.

The CDR3 coding sequence is TGCAGCTTCGTGGGACTGGTGGACAATGAGCAGTTCTTC. It codes for CSFVGLVDNEQFF. This chain joins TRBV29-1 and TRBJ2-1; D might be TRBD2 (6 bases). Germline V gene lookup returns CDR1 SQVTM and CDR2 ANQGSEA. The CDR3 runs to 13 residues. The germline V and J ends were trimmed by 8 bases and 5 bases, with 16 bases remaining between them.

The J gene is TRBJ1-1, the V gene TRBV6-5, with TRBD1 matching 7 bases. The germline gives CDR1 MNHEY, CDR2 SVGAGI. With V trimmed by 6 bases and J by 0 bases, 7 bases remained unmatched. The CDR3 contains 15 residues. This CDR3 reads CASSLQGSMNTEAFF. The CDR3, as DNA: TGTGCCAGCAGCTTACAGGGGTCTATGAACACTGAAGCTTTCTTT.

The gene calls are TRBV19 and TRBJ2-1; 12 nucleotides align to TRBD2. Germline V gene lookup returns CDR1 LNHDA and CDR2 SQIVND (reference sequence). There are 13 residues in the CDR3. Losses at the gene ends were 6 bases for V and 10 bases for J; bases not matched to a gene: 4. As DNA, the CDR3 is TGTGCCAGTAGCCTAGCGGGGGGGGGAGAGCAGTTCTTC. As protein: CASSLAGGGEQFF. Variable domain in full (rest from reference TRBV19 and TRBJ2-1): DGGITQSPKYLFRKEGQNVTLSCEQNLNHDAMYWYRQDPGQGLRLIYYSQIVNDFQKGDIAEGYSVSREKKESFPLTVTSAQKNPTAFYLCASSLAGGGEQFFGPGTRLTVL.

The CDR3 DNA reads TGCGCCAGCAACGCTCGACAGCTCACAGATACGCAGTATTTT. Amino acid sequence: CASNARQLTDTQYF. V is TRBV4-1 and J is TRBJ2-3, with D possibly matching TRBD1 (5 bases). V shed 7 bases and J shed 2 bases, with 13 bases lying between them. The germline CDR1 and CDR2 sequences are MGHRA and YSYEKL. The CDR3 has 14 residues.

This clone was counted between two and nine times. V usage is TRBV19 and J usage is TRBJ1-1, with no clear D. Germline assignment: CDR1 LNHDA and CDR2 SQIVND (reference sequence). This CDR3 spans 13 amino acids. Deletions cut 4 bases from V and 2 bases from J, with 8 bases between. CDR3 sequence reads: CASSTTVNTEAFF. The DNA of the CDR3 is TGTGCCAGTAGTACTACAGTCAACACTGAAGCTTTCTTT.

The chain recombines TRBV28 with TRBJ1-4, with D unclear. The germline V gene encodes CDR1 MDHEN and CDR2 SYDVKM. V lost 5 bases to trimming and J lost 0 bases, with 19 bases between them. This CDR3 is 18 amino acids long. The CDR3 protein is CASSPAWRGITTNEKLFF. The CDR3 DNA reads TGTGCCAGCAGTCCCGCCTGGAGAGGAATCACAACTAATGAAAAACTGTTTTTT. Combining the CDR3 with reference TRBV28 and TRBJ1-4 gives the whole variable domain DVKVTQSSRYLVKRTGEKVFLECVQDMDHENMFWYRQDPGLGLRLIYFSYDVKMKEKGDIPEGYSVSREKKERFSLILESASTNQTSMYLCASSPAWRGITTNEKLFFGSGTQLSVL.

The chain is built from TRBV4-1 and TRBJ2-1, with a tentative D call TRBD1 (8 bases). Trimming removed 1 base at V and 8 bases at J, with 21 bases between. Germline V gene lookup returns CDR1 MGHRA and CDR2 YSYEKL. The CDR3 has 17 residues. This chain's CDR3 is CASSQVGPQGGIDEQFF. The CDR3 DNA reads TGCGCCAGCAGCCAAGTAGGGCCACAGGGGGGGATAGATGAGCAGTTCTTC.

The chain joins TRBV5-1 to TRBJ1-1; perhaps TRBD1 as D (6 bases). The CDR3 spans 15 residues. The V gene lost 0 bases and the J gene lost 1 base, with 10 bases spanning the gap. Per the germline V gene, CDR1 is SGHRS and CDR2 is YFSETQ. The CDR3, as DNA: TGCGCCAGCAGCTTGGGAGGCAGGGGGAACACTGAAGCTTTCTTT. This sequence encodes CASSLGGRGNTEAFF.